The present T cell receptor beta chain was sequenced within a study of blood T cell repertoires in COVID-19. Study-level background: Sites in the United States, Italy and Spain provided acute and convalescent COVID-19 samples. T cells, B-cell-depleted T cells, or PBMCs provided the cDNA or gDNA that served as material.

Authors' data handling: Reference gene primer amplification gave nucleated cell count estimates. The method was immunoSEQ multiplex PCR; TCRdb's version includes in-frame clones alone and lacks a portion of them. V and J calls and clone size are given by that table; D and trimming were obtained from the DNA. This sample has approximately 190,000 clones, with approximately 90% found just once. J gave up 3 bases and V 4 bases, and 6 bases lay outside the gene matches. The CDR3 is made up of 16 amino acids. Looked up from germline, CDR1 is KGHSH and CDR2 is LQKENI. This rearrangement joins TRBV18 to TRBJ2-2; 9 positions match TRBD1. The sequence came from a woman in her forties who had recovered from COVID-19. Sequencing used peripheral blood. This chain's CDR3 is CASSRWDREDTGELFF. DNA of the CDR3: TGTGCCAGCTCACGTTGGGACAGGGAGGACACCGGGGAGCTGTTTTTT.